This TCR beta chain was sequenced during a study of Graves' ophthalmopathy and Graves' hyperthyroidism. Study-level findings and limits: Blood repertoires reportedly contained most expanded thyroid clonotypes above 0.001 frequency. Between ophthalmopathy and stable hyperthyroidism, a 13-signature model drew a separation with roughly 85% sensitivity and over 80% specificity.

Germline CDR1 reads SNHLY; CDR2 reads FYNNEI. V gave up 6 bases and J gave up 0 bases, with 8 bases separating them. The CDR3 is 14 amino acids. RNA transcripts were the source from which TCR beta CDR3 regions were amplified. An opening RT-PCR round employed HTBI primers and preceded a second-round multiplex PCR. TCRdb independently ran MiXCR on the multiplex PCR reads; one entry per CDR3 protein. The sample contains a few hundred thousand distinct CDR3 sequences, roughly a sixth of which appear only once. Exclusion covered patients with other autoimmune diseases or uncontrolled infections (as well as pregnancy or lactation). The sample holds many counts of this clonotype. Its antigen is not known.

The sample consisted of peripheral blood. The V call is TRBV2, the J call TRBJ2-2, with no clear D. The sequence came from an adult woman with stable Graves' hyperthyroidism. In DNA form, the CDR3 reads TGTGCCAGCAGAGCCTTACCGAACACCGGGGAGCTGTTTTTT. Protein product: CASRALPNTGELFF. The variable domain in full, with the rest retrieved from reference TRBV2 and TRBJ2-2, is EPEVTQTPSHQVTQMGQEVILRCVPISNHLYFYWYRQILGQKVEFLVSFYNNEISEKSEIFDDQFSVERPDGSNFTLKIRSTKLEDSAMYFCASRALPNTGELFFGEGSRLTVL.